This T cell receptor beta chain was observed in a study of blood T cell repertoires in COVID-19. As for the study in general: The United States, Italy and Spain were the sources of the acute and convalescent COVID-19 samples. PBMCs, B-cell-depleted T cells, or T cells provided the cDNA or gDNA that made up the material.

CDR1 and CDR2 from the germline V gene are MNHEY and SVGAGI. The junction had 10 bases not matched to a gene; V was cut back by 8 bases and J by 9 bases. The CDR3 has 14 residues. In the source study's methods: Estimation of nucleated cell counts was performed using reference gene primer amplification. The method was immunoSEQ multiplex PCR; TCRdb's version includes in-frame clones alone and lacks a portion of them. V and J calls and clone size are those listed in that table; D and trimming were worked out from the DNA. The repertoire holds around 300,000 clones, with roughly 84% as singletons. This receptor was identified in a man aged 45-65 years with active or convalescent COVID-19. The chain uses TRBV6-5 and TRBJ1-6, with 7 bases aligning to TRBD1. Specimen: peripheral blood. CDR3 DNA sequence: TGTGCCAGCTCCCCGACAGGGTGGGTTTCACCCCTCCACTTT. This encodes CASSPTGWVSPLHF.